This TCR beta chain emerged from a study of cytomegalovirus exposure and HLA in healthy donors. Researchers ran the PCR with 60 Vbeta and 13 Jbeta primers. Per the original methods: A follow-up analysis tallied 86 million or so unique TCR beta chains, roughly 11 million shared. Generated by immunoSEQ multiplex PCR, the TCRdb table keeps only in-frame clones and is missing some. V and J calls and clone size are copied from that table; D and trimming were computed from the DNA. The table includes approximately 150,000 clones, about 74% detected once. General observations from the study: The records held CMV serostatus as the only immune exposure information. Earlier findings revealed that most TCR beta V segments proved productive either about 90% or about 30% of the time. Under 20,000 TCR beta sequences were associated with HLA alleles at 0.05 false discovery rate in a later analysis.

A remark on this clone: No antigen is known for it.

What was sequenced was PBMCs. The TCR sequence derives from a man between 40 and 49 years old in good health and CMV-seropositive.

CDR3 sequence reads: CASSGGLDYEQYF. The CDR3 nucleotides are TGTGCCAGCAGTGGGGGACTAGACTACGAGCAGTACTTC. The chain couples TRBV2 to TRBJ2-7, with 8 nucleotides matching TRBD2. The germline CDR1 and CDR2 sequences are SNHLY and FYNNEI. This CDR3 spans 13 amino acids. J lost 3 bases, V lost 4 bases, and 2 bases had no gene match.